This paragraph reports one TCR beta chain. This record comes from a study of cytomegalovirus exposure and HLA in healthy donors. This CDR3 is 14 amino acids long. Per the germline V gene, CDR1 is SGHDT and CDR2 is YYEEEE. V lost 6 bases to trimming and J lost 7 bases; unmatched junction nucleotides: 8. The PCR made use of 60 Vbeta and 13 Jbeta primers. Produced via immunoSEQ multiplex PCR; TCRdb's table is partial and in-frame only. The profile shows 95,000 to 100,000 clones, more than 80% of them singletons. The sequence derives from a man younger than 40 in good health and CMV-seronegative. Sequencing was done on a sample of PBMCs. The V gene is TRBV5-6, the J gene TRBJ1-2, with 11 bases aligning to TRBD1. The CDR3: CASNTDRGLFGYTF. The CDR3 coding sequence is TGTGCCAGCAACACGGACAGGGGGCTTTTTGGCTACACCTTC.